Included here is one T cell receptor beta chain sequence, with context. This clonotype was observed at least ten times. What antigen it recognizes has not been identified. Nothing much larger sits one base from this clone, and base qualities are not available. In the ophthalmopathy patients, disease was moderately to severely active, with a Clinical Activity Score of 3 or more, a NOSPECS grade of 4 or more, and a duration of less than 3 months. Any patient with an uncontrolled infection, another autoimmune disease, pregnancy or lactation was excluded. Diagnoses were based on clinical symptoms, serum thyroxine and TRAb, thyroid ultrasound and orbital computed tomography. PBMCs were separated from roughly 10 ml of fresh peripheral blood using Ficoll-Paque density gradient centrifugation. Total RNA was extracted using Trizol reagent, and RNA quality was assessed on an Agilent 2100 Bioanalyzer. The data were taken from a study of T cells in Graves' hyperthyroidism and ophthalmopathy (dated by TCRdb to the late 2010s). Concerning the study at large: Peripheral blood was sampled at the time of initial diagnosis, prior to any treatment. To identify TCR V-J signatures that set the groups apart, the researchers used a discovery cohort of 100 patients, made up of 43 with Graves' ophthalmopathy and about 59 with stable Graves' hyperthyroidism. Prospective prediction of ophthalmopathy was tested in an independent validation cohort of approximately 18 hyperthyroidism patients and some 17 patients who later progressed to ophthalmopathy. The 100 discovery patients were divided at random into training and test sets in a 7:3 ratio. The study also compared thyroid tissue and blood T-cell repertoires from more than five Graves' hyperthyroidism patients. Following sampling, methimazole starting at 30 mg daily was given to hyperthyroidism patients, and high-dose intravenous methylprednisolone was given to ophthalmopathy patients. TCR Vbeta CDR3 sequencing of 140 or so peripheral blood samples (roughly 41 ophthalmopathy, 75 to 85 hyperthyroidism and around 17 progressor patients) is reported in the paper.

In the germline V gene (reference sequence), CDR1 corresponds to LGHDT and CDR2 to YNNKEL. V and J lose 1 base and 5 bases, and a span of 12 bases separates them. The CDR3 covers 15 residues, taking in both the cysteine and the phenylalanine. Only CDR3 DNA is held: 45 bases, read in frame from base 1. TCR beta CDR3 regions were amplified from RNA transcripts. A first-round RT-PCR of the TCR CDR3 used the HTBI primer set with the Qiagen OneStep RT-PCR kit. The libraries were constructed in a second round of multiplex PCR and then size-selected and purified. Paired-end sequencing of the libraries was performed with 100 bp reads on an Illumina HiSeq2000. The original pipeline was this. SOAPnuke was used to process the raw data, throwing out any read that contained adapters or uncalled bases, had a mean Phred below 15, or lacked an exact constant-primer or identifier match. High-quality paired reads were merged using COPE v1.2.5, and each unique nucleotide sequence was defined as a clonotype. Clonotypes were aligned to IMGT TRBV, TRBD and TRBJ reference segments using MiTCR v1.1. Analysis was restricted to V-J combinations with a frequency above 0.0001, which covered 99% to 99.2% of repertoires. The TCS score was defined as F50 (clonal expansion) divided by E x V (chaos), with BLOSUM62-based TCRdist calculated between CDR3 peptides within each V-J. Welch's t-statistics and random forest reduced around 520 V-J features to roughly 13, which were used in a naive Bayes classifier (R e1071). TCRdb reworked the public reads: Q25 trimming with fastp, MiXCR clone assembly, productive beta chains retained. Rows merge per CDR3 protein into single entries with the most common DNA and genes. The V and J calls were not made by the authors but by TCRdb's processing. The sample table holds over 350,000 distinct CDR3 sequences, of which over 12% were seen once. The ten largest clonotypes hold roughly 13% of the sample.

What the work shows at the level of the full study, not this receptor alone: In validation, the model predicted progression to ophthalmopathy with approximately 69% sensitivity and about 72% specificity, a median of around 6.6 months before onset. No statistical method was used to fix the sample size in advance, and group allocation was not hidden from the investigators. Most expanded thyroid clonotypes (frequency above 0.001) were also detected in blood, a finding suggesting that blood repertoires may reflect thyroid immune responses. In cross-validation, a model built on a 13 V-J signature told ophthalmopathy apart from stable hyperthyroidism with under 90% sensitivity and about 81% specificity, and in testing the same model reached 80%/75%.

This TCR derives from a man aged 18 to 30 with Graves' ophthalmopathy. The chain is assembled from TRBV3-1 and TRBJ2-4; the D gene is perhaps TRBD1, from 6 matching bases. Material: blood. The nucleotides are TGTGCCAGCAGCCAAGTGGGGGCACGGGAAAACATTCAGTACTTC. The encoded protein is CASSQVGARENIQYF.